The sequence of this TCR beta chain was determined in a study of regulatory T cells in long-lasting Graves disease. Study results and limitations: Favoring TRBV28, TRBJ1-2 and TRBJ2-5 was a feature seen in persistent disease.

The CDR3 loop spans 13 amino acids. Per germline, CDR1 KGHSH and CDR2 LQKENI. V was clipped by 0 bases and J by 2 bases, with 3 bases between them. Sample time point: newly diagnosed GD, antithyroid drugs for less than 3 months. With RNA extracted from PBMCs as input, the TCR library was made. Through Arm-PCR of CDR3 regions and iRepertoire HTBI primers, TCR beta libraries were built. TCRdb fed the multiplex PCR reads into MiXCR, producing one record per CDR3 protein. The data contain roughly 510,000 distinct CDR3 sequences, around 16% of them seen just once; the ten biggest clones take up about 11%. This clonotype was seen repeatedly, ten times or more. Its antigen is currently unknown. Another study also made use of these data, one on T cells in Graves' hyperthyroidism and ophthalmopathy.

The sequence derives from a man aged 18-30 years with Graves disease. The specimen was peripheral blood mononuclear cells (PBMCs), collected at new diagnosis, from a patient treated with antithyroid drugs. The rearrangement uses TRBV18 and TRBJ2-3, with D unclear. The CDR3 is CASSPPFTDTQYF. CDR3 DNA: TGTGCCAGCTCACCACCATTCACAGATACGCAGTATTTT. Using reference TRBV18 and TRBJ2-3 for the parts outside the CDR3, the full variable domain is NAGVMQNPRHLVRRRGQEARLRCSPMKGHSHVYWYRQLPEEGLKFMVYLQKENIIDESGMPKERFSAEFPKEGPSILRIQQVVRGDSAAYFCASSPPFTDTQYFGPGTRLTVL.